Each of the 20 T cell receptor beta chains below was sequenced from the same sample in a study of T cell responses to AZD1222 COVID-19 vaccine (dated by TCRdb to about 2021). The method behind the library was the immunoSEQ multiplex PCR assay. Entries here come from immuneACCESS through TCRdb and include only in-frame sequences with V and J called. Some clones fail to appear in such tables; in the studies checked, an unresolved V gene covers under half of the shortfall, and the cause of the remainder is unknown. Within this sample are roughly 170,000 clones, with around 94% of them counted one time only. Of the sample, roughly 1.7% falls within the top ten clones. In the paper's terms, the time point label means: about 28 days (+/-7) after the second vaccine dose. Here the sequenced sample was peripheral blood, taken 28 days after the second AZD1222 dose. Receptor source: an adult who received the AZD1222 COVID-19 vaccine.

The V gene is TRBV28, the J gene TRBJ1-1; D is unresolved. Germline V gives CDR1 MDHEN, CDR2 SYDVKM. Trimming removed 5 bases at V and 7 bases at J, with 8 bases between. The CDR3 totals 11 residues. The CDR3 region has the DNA TGTGCCAGCAGTCCCGACGTTGAAGCTTTCTTT. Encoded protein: CASSPDVEAFF.

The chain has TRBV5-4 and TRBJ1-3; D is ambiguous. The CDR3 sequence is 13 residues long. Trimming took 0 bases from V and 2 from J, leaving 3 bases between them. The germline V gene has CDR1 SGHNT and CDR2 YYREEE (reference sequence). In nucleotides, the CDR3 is TGTGCCAGCAGCTTGGAGGCTGGAAACACCATATATTTT. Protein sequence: CASSLEAGNTIYF.

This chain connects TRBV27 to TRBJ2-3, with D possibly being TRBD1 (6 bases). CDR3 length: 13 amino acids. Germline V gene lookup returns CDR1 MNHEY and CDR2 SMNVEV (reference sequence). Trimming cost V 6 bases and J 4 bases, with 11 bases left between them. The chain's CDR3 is CASSPRGADTQYF. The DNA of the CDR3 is TGTGCCAGCAGCCCCAGGGGTGCAGATACGCAGTATTTT.

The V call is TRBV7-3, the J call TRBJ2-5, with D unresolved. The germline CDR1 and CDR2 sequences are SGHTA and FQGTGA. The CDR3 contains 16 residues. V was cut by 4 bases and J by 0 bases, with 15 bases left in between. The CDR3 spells CASSSSSLDHQETQYF. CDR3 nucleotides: TGTGCCAGCAGCTCCAGCTCACTCGACCACCAAGAGACCCAGTACTTC.

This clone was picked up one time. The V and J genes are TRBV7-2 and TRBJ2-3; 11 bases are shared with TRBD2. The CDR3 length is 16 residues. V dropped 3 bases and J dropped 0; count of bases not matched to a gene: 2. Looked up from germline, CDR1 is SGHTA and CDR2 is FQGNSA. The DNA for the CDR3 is TGTGCCAGCAGCTTCATAGCGGGAGGGAGCACAGATACGCAGTATTTT. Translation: CASSFIAGGSTDTQYF.

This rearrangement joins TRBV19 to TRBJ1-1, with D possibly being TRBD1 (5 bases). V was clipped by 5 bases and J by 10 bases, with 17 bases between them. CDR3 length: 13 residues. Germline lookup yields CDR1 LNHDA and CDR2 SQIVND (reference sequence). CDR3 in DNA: TGTGCCAGTAGTGGGGGTCGAGGCAATCTAGCTTTCTTT. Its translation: CASSGGRGNLAFF.

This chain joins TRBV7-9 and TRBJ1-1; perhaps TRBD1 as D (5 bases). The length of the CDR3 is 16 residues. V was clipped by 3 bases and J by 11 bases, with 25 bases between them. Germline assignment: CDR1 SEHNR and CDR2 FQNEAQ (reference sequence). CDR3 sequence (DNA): TGTGCCAGCAGCTTGAGAGGTACAGGCCTTATCTCCCGGGCTTTCTTT. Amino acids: CASSLRGTGLISRAFF. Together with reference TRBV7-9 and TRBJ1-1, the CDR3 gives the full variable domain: DTGVSQNPRHKITKRGQNVTFRCDPISEHNRLYWYRQTLGQGPEFLTYFQNEAQLEKSRLLSDRFSAERPKGSFSTLEIQRTEQGDSAMYLCASSLRGTGLISRAFFGQGTRLTVV.

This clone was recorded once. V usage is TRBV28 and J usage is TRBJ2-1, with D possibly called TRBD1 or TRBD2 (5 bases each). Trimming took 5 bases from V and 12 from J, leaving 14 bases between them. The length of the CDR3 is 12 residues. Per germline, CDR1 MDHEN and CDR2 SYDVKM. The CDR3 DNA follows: TGTGCCAGCAGTAGCCCCTTGAGGGGGCAGTTCTTC. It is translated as CASSSPLRGQFF.

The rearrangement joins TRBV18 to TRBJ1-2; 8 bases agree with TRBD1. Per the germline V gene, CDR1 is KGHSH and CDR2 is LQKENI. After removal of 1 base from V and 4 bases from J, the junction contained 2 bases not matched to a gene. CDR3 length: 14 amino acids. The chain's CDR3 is CASSPRDRTYGYTF. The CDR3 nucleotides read TGTGCCAGCTCACCACGGGACAGGACCTATGGCTACACCTTC.

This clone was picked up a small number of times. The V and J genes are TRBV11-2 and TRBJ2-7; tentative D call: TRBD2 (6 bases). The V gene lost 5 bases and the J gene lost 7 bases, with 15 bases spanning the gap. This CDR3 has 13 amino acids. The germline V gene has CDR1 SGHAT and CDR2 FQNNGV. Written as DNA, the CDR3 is TGTGCCAGCAGCCCCCCCGGGAGTGGTGAGCAGTACTTC. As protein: CASSPPGSGEQYF.

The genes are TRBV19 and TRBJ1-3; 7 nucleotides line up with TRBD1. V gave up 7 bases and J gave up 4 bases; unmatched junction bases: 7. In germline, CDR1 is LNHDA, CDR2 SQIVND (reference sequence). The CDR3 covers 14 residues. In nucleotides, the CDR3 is TGTGCCAGTATCCCGACAGGGTACGGAAACACCATATATTTT. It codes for CASIPTGYGNTIYF. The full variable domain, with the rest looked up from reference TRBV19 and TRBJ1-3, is DGGITQSPKYLFRKEGQNVTLSCEQNLNHDAMYWYRQDPGQGLRLIYYSQIVNDFQKGDIAEGYSVSREKKESFPLTVTSAQKNPTAFYLCASIPTGYGNTIYFGEGSWLTVV.

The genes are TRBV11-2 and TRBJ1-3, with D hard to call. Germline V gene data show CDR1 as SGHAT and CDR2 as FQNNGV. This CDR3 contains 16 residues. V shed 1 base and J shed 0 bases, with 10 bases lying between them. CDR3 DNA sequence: TGTGCCAGCAGCTTAGTCTCCGGGAGCTCTGGAAACACCATATATTTT. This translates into CASSLVSGSSGNTIYF.

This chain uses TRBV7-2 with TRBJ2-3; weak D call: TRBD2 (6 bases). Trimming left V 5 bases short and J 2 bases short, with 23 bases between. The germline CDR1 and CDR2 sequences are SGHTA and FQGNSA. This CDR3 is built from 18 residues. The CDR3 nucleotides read TGTGCCAGCAGCCTACTAGGTTACGGTCTAGCGCCCACAGATACGCAGTATTTT. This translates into CASSLLGYGLAPTDTQYF.

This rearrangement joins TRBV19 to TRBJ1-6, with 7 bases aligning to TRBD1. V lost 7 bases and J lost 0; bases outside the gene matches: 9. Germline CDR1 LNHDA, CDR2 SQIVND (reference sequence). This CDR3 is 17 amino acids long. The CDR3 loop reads CASKGRGTFSYNSPLHF. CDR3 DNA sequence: TGTGCCAGTAAGGGCAGGGGGACCTTCTCCTATAATTCACCCCTCCACTTT.

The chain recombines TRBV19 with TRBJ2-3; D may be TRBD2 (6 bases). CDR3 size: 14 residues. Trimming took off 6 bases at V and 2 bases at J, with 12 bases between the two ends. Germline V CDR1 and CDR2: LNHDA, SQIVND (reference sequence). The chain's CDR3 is CASRHGGYTDTQYF. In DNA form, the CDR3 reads TGTGCCAGTAGACACGGGGGTTACACAGATACGCAGTATTTT.

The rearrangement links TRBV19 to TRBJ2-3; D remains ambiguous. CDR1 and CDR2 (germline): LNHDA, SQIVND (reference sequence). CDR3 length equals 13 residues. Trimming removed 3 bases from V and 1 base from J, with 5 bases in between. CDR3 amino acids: CASSITGTDTQYF. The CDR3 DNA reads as TGTGCCAGTAGTATTACGGGCACAGATACGCAGTATTTT.

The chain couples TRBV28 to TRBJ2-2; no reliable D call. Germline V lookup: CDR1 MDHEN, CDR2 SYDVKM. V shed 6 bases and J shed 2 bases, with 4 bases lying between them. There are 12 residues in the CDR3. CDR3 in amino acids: CASRLNTGELFF. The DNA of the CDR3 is TGTGCCAGCAGGCTCAACACCGGGGAGCTGTTTTTT.

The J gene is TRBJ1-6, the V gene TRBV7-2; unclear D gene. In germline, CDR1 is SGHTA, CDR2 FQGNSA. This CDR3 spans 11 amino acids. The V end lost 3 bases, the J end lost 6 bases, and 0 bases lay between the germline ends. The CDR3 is CASSFNSPLHF. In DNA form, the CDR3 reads TGTGCCAGCAGCTTTAATTCACCCCTCCACTTT.

The CDR3 reads CASSFDRNSPLHF. DNA of the CDR3: TGTGCCAGCAGTTTCGACAGAAATTCACCCCTCCACTTT. The chain combines TRBV5-6 with TRBJ1-6; D may be TRBD1 (5 bases). V gave up 5 bases and J gave up 7 bases, with 10 bases separating them. Germline CDR1 is SGHDT and CDR2 is YYEEEE. The CDR3 is 13 residues long.

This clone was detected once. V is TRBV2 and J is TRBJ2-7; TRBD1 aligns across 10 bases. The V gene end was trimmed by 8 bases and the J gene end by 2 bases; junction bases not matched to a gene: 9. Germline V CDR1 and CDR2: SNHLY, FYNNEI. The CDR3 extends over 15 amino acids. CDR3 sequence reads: CASCRDRGTPYEQYF. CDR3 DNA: TGTGCCAGCTGTCGGGACAGGGGAACTCCCTACGAGCAGTACTTC.